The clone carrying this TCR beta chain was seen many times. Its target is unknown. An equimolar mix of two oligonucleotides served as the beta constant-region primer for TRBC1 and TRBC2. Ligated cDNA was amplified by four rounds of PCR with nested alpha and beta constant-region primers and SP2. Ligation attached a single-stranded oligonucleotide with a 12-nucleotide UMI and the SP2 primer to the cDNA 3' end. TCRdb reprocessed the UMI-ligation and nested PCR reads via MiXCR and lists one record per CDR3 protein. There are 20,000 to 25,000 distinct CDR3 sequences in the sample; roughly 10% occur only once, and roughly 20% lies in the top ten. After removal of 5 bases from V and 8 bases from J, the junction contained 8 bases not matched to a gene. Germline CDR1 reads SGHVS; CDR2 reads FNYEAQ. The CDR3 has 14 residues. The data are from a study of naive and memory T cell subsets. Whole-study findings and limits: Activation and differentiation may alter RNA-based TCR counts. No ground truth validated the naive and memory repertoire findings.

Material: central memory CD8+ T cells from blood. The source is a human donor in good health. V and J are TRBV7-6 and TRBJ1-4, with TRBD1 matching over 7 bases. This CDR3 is CASSTTGRGEKLFF. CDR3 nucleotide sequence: TGTGCCAGCAGCACGACAGGGCGGGGCGAAAAACTGTTTTTT.